This T cell receptor (beta chain) was sequenced for a study of shared clonotypes between healthy human individuals. At the level of the study: Donor ages ranged 18 to 49 years: a couple of women, a few men. CD4 naive cells filled three plates per donor, CD4 memory three, CD8 naive two and CD8 memory one.

Per germline, CDR1 SGHAT and CDR2 FQNNGV. Germline trimming cut 0 bases from V and 3 bases from J; bases unmatched to any gene: 3. This CDR3 comprises 16 residues. Sequenced by immunoSEQ multiplex PCR; TCRdb stores in-frame clones only, minus some. This sample has about 700,000 clones, with roughly 94% found just once. Notes on the study in general: Researchers sampled blood only, noting tissue repertoires likely differ.

Terminally differentiated effector memory CD45RA+ cells were left out of the naive CD8 fraction, which was CD45RO-negative and positively selected for CCR7. In regard to this clone: Its antigen is unknown.

The specimen was naive CD8+ T cells sorted from blood. The chain is built from TRBV11-2 and TRBJ2-7, with 12 bases identical to TRBD1. This receptor was identified in a man between 25 and 39 years old in good health. The chain's CDR3 is CASSLDGDRGRYEQYF. CDR3 nucleotides: TGTGCCAGCAGCTTAGATGGGGACAGGGGGCGCTACGAGCAGTACTTC.